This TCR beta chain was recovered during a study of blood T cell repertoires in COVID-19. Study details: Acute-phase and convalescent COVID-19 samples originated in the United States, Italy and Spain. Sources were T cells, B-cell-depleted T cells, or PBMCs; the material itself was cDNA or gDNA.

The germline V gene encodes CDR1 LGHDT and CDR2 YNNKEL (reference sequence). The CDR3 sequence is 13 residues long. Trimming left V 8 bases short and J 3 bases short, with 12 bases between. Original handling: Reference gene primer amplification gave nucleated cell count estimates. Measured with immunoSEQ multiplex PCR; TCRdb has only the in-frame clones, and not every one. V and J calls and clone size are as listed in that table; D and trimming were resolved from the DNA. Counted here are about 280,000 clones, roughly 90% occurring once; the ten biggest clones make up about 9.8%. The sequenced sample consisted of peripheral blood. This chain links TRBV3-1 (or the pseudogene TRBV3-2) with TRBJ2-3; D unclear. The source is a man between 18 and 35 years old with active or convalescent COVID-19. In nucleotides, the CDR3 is TGTGCCAGCGGCTCCCCGGAGACAGATACGCAGTATTTT. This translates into CASGSPETDTQYF.